What follows describes a single T cell receptor beta chain. Its antigen is unknown. This entry is derived from a study of shared clonotypes between healthy human individuals. Study background: The cohort had a couple of women and three men, ages 18 to 49.

The CDR3 loop spans 15 amino acids. Germline lookup yields CDR1 SGHRS and CDR2 YFSETQ. V was pared by 0 bases and J by 3 bases, with 11 bases between. General study results and limits: Shared clonotypes: approximately 4.5% naive CD4, under 4% naive CD8, 2.3% memory CD4, more than 0.3% memory CD8.

Produced via immunoSEQ multiplex PCR; TCRdb's table is partial and in-frame only. The sample carries roughly 1.4 million clones, 98% to 99% recorded once. This chain connects TRBV5-1 to TRBJ2-3, with D possibly TRBD1 on 6 matching bases. Sequencing used naive CD4+ T cells sorted from blood. The subset is: CD45RA+ positively selected. This receptor was taken from a man aged 30 to 39 in good health. CDR3 sequence (DNA): TGCGCCAGCAGCTTGGTGTTCAGGGGAACAGATACGCAGTATTTT. Its translation is CASSLVFRGTDTQYF.